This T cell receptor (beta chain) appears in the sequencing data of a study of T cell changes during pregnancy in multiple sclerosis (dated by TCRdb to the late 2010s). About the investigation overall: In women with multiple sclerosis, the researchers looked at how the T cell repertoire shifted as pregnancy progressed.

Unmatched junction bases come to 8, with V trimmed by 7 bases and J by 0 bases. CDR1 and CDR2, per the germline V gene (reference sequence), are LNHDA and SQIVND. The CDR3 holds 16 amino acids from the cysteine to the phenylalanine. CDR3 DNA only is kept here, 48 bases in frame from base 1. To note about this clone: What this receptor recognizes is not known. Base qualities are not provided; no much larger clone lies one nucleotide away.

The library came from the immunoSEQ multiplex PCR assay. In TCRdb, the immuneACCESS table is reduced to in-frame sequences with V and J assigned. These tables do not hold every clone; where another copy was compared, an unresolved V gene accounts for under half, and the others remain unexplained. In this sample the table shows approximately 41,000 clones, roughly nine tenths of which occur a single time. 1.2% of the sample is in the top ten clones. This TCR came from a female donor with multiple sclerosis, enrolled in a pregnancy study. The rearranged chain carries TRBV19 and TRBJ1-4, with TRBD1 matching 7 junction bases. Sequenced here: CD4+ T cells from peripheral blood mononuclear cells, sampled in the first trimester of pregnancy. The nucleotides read TGTGCCAGTAAGCTAGGACAGGACTCAACTAATGAAAAACTGTTTTTT. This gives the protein CASKLGQDSTNEKLFF.